The clone carrying this T cell receptor (beta chain) was counted a few times. Sequenced by immunoSEQ multiplex PCR; TCRdb stores in-frame clones only, minus some. The table has roughly 190,000 clones, about three quarters seen once. V lost 4 bases, J lost 1 base, and 10 bases lay in between. Germline CDR1 and CDR2: LGHDT and YNNKEL (reference sequence). This CDR3 is 14 amino acids long. This sample was taken from a study of blood T cell repertoires in COVID-19. At the level of the study: COVID-19 samples collected from the United States, Italy and Spain covered acute and convalescent phases. From T cells, B-cell-depleted T cells, or PBMCs came the material, which was cDNA or gDNA.

The sequence derives from a woman in her fifties or sixties with active or convalescent COVID-19. The rearrangement links TRBV3-1 (or the pseudogene TRBV3-2) to TRBJ1-1; TRBD1 might be the D (6 bases). The sample comprised peripheral blood. The CDR3 spells CASSRLDRNTEAFF. CDR3 nucleotide sequence: TGTGCCAGCAGCCGCTTGGACAGGAACACTGAAGCTTTCTTT.